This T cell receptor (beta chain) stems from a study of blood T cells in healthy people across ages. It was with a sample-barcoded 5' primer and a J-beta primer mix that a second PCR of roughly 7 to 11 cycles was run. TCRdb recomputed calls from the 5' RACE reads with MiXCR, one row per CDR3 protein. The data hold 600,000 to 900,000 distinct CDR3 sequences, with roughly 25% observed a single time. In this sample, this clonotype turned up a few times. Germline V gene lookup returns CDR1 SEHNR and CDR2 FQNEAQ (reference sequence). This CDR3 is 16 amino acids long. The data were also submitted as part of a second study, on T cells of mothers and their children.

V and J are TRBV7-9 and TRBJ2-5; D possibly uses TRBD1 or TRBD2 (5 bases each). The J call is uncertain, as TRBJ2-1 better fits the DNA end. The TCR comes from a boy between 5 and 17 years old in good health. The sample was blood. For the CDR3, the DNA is TGTGCCAGCAGCCCAGAAAGAGTAATCAGGGACGATGAGCAGTTCTTC. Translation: CASSPERVIRDDEQFF.